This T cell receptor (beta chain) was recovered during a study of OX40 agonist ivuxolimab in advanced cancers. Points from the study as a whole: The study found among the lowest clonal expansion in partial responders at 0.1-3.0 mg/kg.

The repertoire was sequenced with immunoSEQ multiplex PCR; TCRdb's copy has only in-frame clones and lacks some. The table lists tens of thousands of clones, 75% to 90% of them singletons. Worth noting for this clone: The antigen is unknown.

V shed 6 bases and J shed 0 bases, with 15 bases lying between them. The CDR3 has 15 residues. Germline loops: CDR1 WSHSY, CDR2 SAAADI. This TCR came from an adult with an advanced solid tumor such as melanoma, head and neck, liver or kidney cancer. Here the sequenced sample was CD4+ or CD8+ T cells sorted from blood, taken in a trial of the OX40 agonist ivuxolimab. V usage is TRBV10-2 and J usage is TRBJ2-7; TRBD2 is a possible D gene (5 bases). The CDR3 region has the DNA TGCGCCAGCAGGGAGGCCTCCTCGAACTCCTACGAGCAGTACTTC. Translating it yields CASREASSNSYEQYF.